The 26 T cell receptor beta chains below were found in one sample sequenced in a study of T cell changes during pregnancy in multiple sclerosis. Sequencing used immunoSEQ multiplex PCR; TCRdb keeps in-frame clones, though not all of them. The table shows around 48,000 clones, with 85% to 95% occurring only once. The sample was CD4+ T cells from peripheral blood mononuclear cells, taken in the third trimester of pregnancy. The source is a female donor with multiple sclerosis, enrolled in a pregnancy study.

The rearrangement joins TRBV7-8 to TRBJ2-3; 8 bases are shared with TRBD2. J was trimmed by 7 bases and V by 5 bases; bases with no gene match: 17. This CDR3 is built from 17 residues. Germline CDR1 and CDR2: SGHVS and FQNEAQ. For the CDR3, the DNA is TGTGCCAGCAGCAACCCCAGGGCCTTAGGCGGGAGGTATACGCAGTATTTT. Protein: CASSNPRALGGRYTQYF. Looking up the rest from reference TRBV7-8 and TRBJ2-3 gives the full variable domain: GAGVSQSPRYKVAKRGQDVALRCDPISGHVSLFWYQQALGQGPEFLTYFQNEAQLDKSGLPSDRFFAERPEGSVSTLKIQRTQQEDSAVYLCASSNPRALGGRYTQYFGPGTRLTVL.

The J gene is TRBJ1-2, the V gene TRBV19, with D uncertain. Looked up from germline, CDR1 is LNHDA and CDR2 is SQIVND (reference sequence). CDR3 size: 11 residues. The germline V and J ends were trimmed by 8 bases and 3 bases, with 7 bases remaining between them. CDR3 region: CASPPDYGYTF. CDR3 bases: TGTGCCAGTCCTCCAGACTATGGCTACACCTTC.

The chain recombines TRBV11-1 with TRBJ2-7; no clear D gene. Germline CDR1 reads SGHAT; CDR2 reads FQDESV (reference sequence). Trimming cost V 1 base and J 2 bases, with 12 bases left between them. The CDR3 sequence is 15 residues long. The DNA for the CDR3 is TGTGCCAGCAGCTTAGAAGGCCCAGGCCCCTACGAGCAGTACTTC. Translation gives CASSLEGPGPYEQYF. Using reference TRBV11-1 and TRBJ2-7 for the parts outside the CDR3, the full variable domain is EAEVAQSPRYKITEKSQAVAFWCDPISGHATLYWYRQILGQGPELLVQFQDESVVDDSQLPKDRFSAERLKGVDSTLKIQPAELGDSAMYLCASSLEGPGPYEQYFGPGTRLTVT.

The CDR3 region has the DNA TGTGCCAGCAGCTTAGATCCAGTCGTCTACGAGCAGTACTTC. Amino acid sequence: CASSLDPVVYEQYF. The rearrangement joins TRBV11-2 to TRBJ2-7; no clear D. This CDR3 region has 14 residues. Germline CDR1 SGHAT, CDR2 FQNNGV. Trimming took 0 bases from V and 3 from J, leaving 9 bases between them.

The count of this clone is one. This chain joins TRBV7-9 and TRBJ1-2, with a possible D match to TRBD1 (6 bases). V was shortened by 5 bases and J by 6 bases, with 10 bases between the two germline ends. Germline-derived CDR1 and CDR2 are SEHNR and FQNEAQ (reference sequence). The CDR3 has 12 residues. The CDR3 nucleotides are TGTGCCAGCAGCCCAGGGGCGGATGGCTACACCTTC. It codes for CASSPGADGYTF.

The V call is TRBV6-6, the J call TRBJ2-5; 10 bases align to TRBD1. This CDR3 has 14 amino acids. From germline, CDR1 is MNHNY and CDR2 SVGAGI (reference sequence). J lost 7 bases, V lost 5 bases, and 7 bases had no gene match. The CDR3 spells CASSGRQGATTQYF. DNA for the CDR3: TGTGCCAGCAGTGGACGACAGGGGGCCACGACCCAGTACTTC.

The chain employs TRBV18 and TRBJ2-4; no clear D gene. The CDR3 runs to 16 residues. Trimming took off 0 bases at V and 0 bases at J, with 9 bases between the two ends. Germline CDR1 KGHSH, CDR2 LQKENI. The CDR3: CASSPPRLLAKNIQYF. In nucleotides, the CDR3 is TGTGCCAGCTCACCACCCCGCCTACTAGCCAAAAACATTCAGTACTTC.

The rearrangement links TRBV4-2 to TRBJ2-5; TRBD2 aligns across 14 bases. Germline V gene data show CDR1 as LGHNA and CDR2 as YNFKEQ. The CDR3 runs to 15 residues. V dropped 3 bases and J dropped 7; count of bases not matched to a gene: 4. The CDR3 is CASSQGLAGDRTQYF. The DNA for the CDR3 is TGTGCCAGCAGCCAGGGACTAGCGGGGGACCGGACCCAGTACTTC.

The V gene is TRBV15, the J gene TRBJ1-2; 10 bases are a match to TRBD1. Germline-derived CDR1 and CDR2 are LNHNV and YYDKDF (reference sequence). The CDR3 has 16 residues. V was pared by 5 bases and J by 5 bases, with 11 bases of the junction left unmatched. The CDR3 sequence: CATSLTGTGDLYGYTF. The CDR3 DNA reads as TGTGCCACCAGCTTAACCGGGACAGGGGACCTATATGGCTACACCTTC.

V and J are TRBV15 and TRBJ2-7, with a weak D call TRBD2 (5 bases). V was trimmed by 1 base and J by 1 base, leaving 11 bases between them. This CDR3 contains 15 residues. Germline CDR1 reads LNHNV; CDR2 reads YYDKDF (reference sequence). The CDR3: CATSRGSSGSYEQYF. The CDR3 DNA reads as TGTGCCACCAGCAGAGGTAGCTCGGGGTCCTACGAGCAGTACTTC.

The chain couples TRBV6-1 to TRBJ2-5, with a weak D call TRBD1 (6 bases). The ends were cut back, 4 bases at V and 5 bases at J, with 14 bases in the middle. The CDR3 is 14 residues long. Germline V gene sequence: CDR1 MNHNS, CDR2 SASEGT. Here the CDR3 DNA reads TGTGCCAGCAGTGGGGGGCTGGTCCGGGAGACCCAGTACTTC. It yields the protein CASSGGLVRETQYF.

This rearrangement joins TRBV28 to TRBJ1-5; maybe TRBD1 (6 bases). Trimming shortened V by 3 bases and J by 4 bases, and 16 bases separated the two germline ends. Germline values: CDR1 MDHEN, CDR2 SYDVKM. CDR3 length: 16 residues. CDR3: CASSLGGTLRNQPQHF. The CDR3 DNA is TGTGCCAGCAGTTTGGGGGGGACACTTCGGAATCAGCCCCAGCATTTT.

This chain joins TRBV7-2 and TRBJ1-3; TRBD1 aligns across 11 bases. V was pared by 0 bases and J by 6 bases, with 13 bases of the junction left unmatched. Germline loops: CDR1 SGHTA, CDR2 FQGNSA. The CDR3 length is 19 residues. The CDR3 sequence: CASSLAHFGTGGGINTIYF. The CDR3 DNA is TGTGCCAGCAGCTTAGCGCATTTTGGGACAGGGGGGGGTATAAACACCATATATTTT.

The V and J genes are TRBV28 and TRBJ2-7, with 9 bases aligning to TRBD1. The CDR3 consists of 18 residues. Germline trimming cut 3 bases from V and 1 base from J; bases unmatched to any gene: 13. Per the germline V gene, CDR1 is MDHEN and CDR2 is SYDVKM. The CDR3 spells CASSLLLSMTGGSYEQYF. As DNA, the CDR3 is TGTGCCAGCAGTTTGTTGTTGAGTATGACAGGGGGGTCCTACGAGCAGTACTTC.

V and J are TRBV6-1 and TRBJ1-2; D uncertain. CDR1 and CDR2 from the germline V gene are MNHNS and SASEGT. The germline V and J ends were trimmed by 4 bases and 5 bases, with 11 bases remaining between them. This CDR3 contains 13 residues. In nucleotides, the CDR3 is TGTGCCAGCAGTGTGGAGCAGAAATATGGCTACACCTTC. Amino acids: CASSVEQKYGYTF.

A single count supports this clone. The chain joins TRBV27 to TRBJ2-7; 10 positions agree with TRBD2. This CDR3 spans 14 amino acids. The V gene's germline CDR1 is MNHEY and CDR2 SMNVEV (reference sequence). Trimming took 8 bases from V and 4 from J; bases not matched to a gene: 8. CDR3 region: CASQRLAGQYEQYF. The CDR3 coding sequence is TGTGCCAGCCAGAGACTAGCGGGTCAATACGAGCAGTACTTC.

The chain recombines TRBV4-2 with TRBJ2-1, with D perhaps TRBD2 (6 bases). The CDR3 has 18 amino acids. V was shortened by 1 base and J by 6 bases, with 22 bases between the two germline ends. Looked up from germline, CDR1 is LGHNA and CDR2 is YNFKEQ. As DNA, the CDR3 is TGTGCCAGCAGCCAAGTAGGTAGCGGAGGCTCTAAGTCCAATGAGCAGTTCTTC. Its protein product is CASSQVGSGGSKSNEQFF.

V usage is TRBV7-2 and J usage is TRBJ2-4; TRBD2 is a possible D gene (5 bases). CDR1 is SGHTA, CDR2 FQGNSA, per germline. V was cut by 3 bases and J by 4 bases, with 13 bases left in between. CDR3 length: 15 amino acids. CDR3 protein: CASSLSGLGKNIQYF. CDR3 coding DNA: TGTGCCAGCAGCTTGAGCGGACTCGGGAAAAACATTCAGTACTTC.

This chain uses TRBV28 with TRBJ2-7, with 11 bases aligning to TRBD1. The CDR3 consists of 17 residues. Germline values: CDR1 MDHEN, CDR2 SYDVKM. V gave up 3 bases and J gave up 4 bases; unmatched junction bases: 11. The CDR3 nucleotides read TGTGCCAGCAGTTTCTTACCCGGACAGGGGGCGCGGTACGAGCAGTACTTC. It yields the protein CASSFLPGQGARYEQYF.

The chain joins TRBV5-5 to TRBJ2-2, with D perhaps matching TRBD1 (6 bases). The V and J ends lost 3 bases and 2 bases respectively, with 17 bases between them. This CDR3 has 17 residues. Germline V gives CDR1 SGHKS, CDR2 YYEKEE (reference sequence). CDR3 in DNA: TGTGCCAGCAGCTGGGATACAGGGACGACAAACACCGGGGAGCTGTTTTTT. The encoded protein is CASSWDTGTTNTGELFF.

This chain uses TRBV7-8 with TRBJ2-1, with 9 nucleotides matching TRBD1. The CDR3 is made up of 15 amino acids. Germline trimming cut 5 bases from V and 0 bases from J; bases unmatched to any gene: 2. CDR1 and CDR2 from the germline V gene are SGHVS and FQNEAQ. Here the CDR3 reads CASSPTGGSYNEQFF. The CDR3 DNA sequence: TGTGCCAGCAGCCCGACAGGGGGCTCCTACAATGAGCAGTTCTTC.

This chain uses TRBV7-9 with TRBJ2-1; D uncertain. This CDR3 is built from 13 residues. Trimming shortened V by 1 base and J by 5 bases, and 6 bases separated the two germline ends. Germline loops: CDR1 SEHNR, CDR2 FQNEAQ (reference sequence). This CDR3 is CASSLGRDNEQFF. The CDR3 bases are TGTGCCAGCAGCTTAGGTCGGGACAATGAGCAGTTCTTC.

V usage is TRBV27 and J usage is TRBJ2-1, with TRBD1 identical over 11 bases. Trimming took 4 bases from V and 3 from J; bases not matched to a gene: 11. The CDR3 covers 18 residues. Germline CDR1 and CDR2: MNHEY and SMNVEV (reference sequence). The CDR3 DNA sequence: TGTGCCAGCAGTTCGGGGACAGGGGGGACTCCCAACTACAATGAGCAGTTCTTC. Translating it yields CASSSGTGGTPNYNEQFF.

The CDR3 DNA reads TGTGCCAGCAGTGTAGAACAGGGGTTTGGGAATACGCAGTATTTT. This sequence encodes CASSVEQGFGNTQYF. The gene calls are TRBV6-5 and TRBJ2-3; 7 bases agree with TRBD1. Per the germline V gene, CDR1 is MNHEY and CDR2 is SVGAGI. The CDR3 has 15 amino acids. V lost 5 bases to trimming and J lost 7 bases; unmatched junction nucleotides: 12.

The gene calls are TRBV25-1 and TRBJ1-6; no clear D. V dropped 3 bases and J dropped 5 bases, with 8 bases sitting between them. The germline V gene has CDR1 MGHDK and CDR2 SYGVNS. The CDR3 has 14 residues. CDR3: CASSEWQNNSPLHF. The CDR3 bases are TGTGCCAGCAGTGAGTGGCAGAATAATTCACCCCTCCACTTT.

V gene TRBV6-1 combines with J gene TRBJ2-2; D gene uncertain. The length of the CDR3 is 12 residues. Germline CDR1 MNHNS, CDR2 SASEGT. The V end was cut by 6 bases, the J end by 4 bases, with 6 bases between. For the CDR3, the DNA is TGTGCCAGCAGCCTTGTCACCGGGGAGCTGTTTTTT. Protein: CASSLVTGELFF.